The clone carrying this TCR beta chain occurred a few times. CDR1 and CDR2 (germline): LGHDT, YNNKEL (reference sequence). CDR3 size: 13 residues. Trimming cost V 11 bases and J 5 bases, with 18 bases left between them. Measured with immunoSEQ multiplex PCR; TCRdb has only the in-frame clones, and not every one. The sample has about 150,000 clones, just under 85% seen once. This sample was taken from a study of blood T cell repertoires in COVID-19. Everyone who took part was roughly 18 to 89 years old, and they came from 20 to 25 US areas. In assigning cohorts, the study relied on participant-reported clinical history.

V is TRBV3-1 (or the pseudogene TRBV3-2) and J is TRBJ1-1; tentative D call: TRBD1 (5 bases). The TCR comes from a woman in her thirties or forties who had recovered from COVID-19. Source material: PBMCs or T cells enriched from blood (not recorded which). The CDR3 DNA sequence: TGTGCCGCGGGGGGGTCGGGATGGACTGAAGCTTTCTTT. Protein: CAAGGSGWTEAFF.